This entry lists 24 T cell receptor beta chains sequenced from one sample in a study of blood T cell repertoires in COVID-19. Some clones are missing from TCRdb's copy, which holds only in-frame ones; the method was immunoSEQ multiplex PCR. The top ten clones hold approximately 7.2% of a sample with about 240,000 clones, around nine tenths of them seen once. The sequencing sample was made of peripheral blood. The receptors originated from a woman between 65 and 79 years old with active or convalescent COVID-19.

This rearrangement joins TRBV2 to TRBJ2-2; D perhaps matches TRBD2 (5 bases). Germline CDR1 is SNHLY and CDR2 is FYNNEI. This CDR3 is 16 amino acids long. V was trimmed by 8 bases and J by 1 base, leaving 17 bases between them. Written as DNA, the CDR3 is TGTGCCAGCTGCCGTGGCAGCGGTCAGAACACCGGGGAGCTGTTTTTT. It encodes CASCRGSGQNTGELFF.

The J gene is TRBJ2-5, the V gene TRBV5-1; the match to TRBD1 covers 8 bases. The trim removed 5 bases at V and 5 bases at J, leaving 14 bases unmatched. The CDR3 has 16 amino acids. Looked up from germline, CDR1 is SGHRS and CDR2 is YFSETQ. CDR3 sequence reads: CASSPGQVLTGETQYF. CDR3 DNA: TGCGCCAGCAGTCCGGGACAGGTTTTGACGGGGGAGACCCAGTACTTC.

The chain combines TRBV12-3 or TRBV12-4 with TRBJ2-5, with 7 nucleotides matching TRBD1. The J segment lost 10 bases and the V segment lost 6 bases, leaving 5 bases of the junction unmatched. This CDR3 contains 11 residues. The CDR3 DNA reads as TGTGCCAGCAGAGCACAGGGGATCCAGTACTTC. Translated: CASRAQGIQYF.

V is TRBV5-1 and J is TRBJ1-5; 8 bases agree with TRBD1. The CDR3 has 15 residues. Germline values: CDR1 SGHRS, CDR2 YFSETQ. V lost 2 bases and J lost 4; bases outside the gene matches: 5. The CDR3 nucleotides read TGCGCCAGCAGCTTATCGGGACAGGAAAATCAGCCCCAGCATTTT. Translation gives CASSLSGQENQPQHF.

The CDR3 nucleotides are TGTGCCAGCAGCCTACGGACAGTTGTTAACTATGGCTACACCTTC. Translating gives CASSLRTVVNYGYTF. The chain couples TRBV11-2 to TRBJ1-2, with TRBD1 as a possible D gene (6 bases). CDR1 is SGHAT, CDR2 FQNNGV, per germline. With 5 bases removed from V and 1 base from J, the gap between germline ends came to 14 bases. This CDR3 comprises 15 residues.

This chain uses TRBV7-9 with TRBJ2-5, with a tentative D call TRBD2 (5 bases). Germline loops: CDR1 SEHNR, CDR2 FQNEAQ (reference sequence). Trimming shortened V by 5 bases and J by 3 bases, and 16 bases separated the two germline ends. The CDR3 consists of 15 residues. CDR3 nucleotide sequence: TGTGCCAGCAGCATGGGCACTAGGCGGGAAGAGACCCAGTACTTC. This sequence encodes CASSMGTRREETQYF.

This chain links TRBV3-1 (or the pseudogene TRBV3-2) with TRBJ1-2; tentatively, D is TRBD1 (5 bases). Germline lookup yields CDR1 LGHDT and CDR2 YNNKEL (reference sequence). The V and J ends lost 3 bases and 4 bases respectively, with 12 bases between them. This CDR3 comprises 14 residues. CDR3 region: CASSQGRGPYGYTF. The DNA for the CDR3 is TGTGCCAGCAGCCAGGGGCGGGGCCCCTATGGCTACACCTTC.

This chain joins TRBV9 and TRBJ1-2; weak D call: TRBD1 (6 bases). V lost 2 bases and J 3 bases, leaving 17 bases between the germline ends. The CDR3 extends over 16 amino acids. CDR1 and CDR2 from the germline V gene are SGDLS and YYNGEE. CDR3 in amino acids: CASSVREMTGDYGYTF. In DNA form, the CDR3 reads TGTGCCAGCAGCGTCCGCGAAATGACAGGTGACTATGGCTACACCTTC.

This chain uses TRBV11-2 with TRBJ1-3; D is ambiguous. The CDR3 totals 12 residues. Germline loops: CDR1 SGHAT, CDR2 FQNNGV. Trimming pared 5 bases from V and 9 bases from J, leaving 11 bases between. CDR3 DNA: TGTGCCAGCAGCGTCGGACTGGGCACCATATATTTT. As protein: CASSVGLGTIYF.

The V and J genes are TRBV5-1 and TRBJ1-1; D may be TRBD1 (6 bases). Germline loops: CDR1 SGHRS, CDR2 YFSETQ. The V end lost 2 bases, the J end lost 2 bases, and 10 bases lay between the germline ends. This CDR3 comprises 14 residues. The CDR3 coding sequence is TGCGCCAGCAGCTTACAGGGATTTAACACTGAAGCTTTCTTT. Translating gives CASSLQGFNTEAFF.

The rearrangement uses TRBV7-2 and TRBJ1-6; D is unresolved. Trimming took off 4 bases at V and 1 base at J, with 8 bases between the two ends. The germline gives CDR1 SGHTA, CDR2 FQGNSA. The CDR3 loop spans 15 amino acids. The CDR3: CASSSLQSYNSPLHF. CDR3 nucleotides: TGTGCCAGCAGCTCACTGCAATCCTATAATTCACCCCTCCACTTT.

This clone showed up just a few times. The rearrangement joins TRBV4-3 to TRBJ2-1, with TRBD2 identical over 7 bases. This CDR3 spans 18 amino acids. The V gene end was trimmed by 1 base and the J gene end by 0 bases; junction bases not matched to a gene: 9. Germline-derived CDR1 and CDR2 are LGHNA and YSLEER. The CDR3 loop is CASSQVFAGERSYNEQFF. The CDR3 nucleotides read TGCGCCAGCAGCCAAGTTTTCGCGGGGGAACGCTCCTACAATGAGCAGTTCTTC.

The V and J genes are TRBV10-1 and TRBJ1-6; TRBD1 agrees at 8 bases. CDR1 is WNHNN and CDR2 is SYGVQD in the germline V gene (reference sequence). V lost 2 bases to trimming and J lost 10 bases; unmatched junction nucleotides: 7. The CDR3 is 15 amino acids. The CDR3 spells CASSEMTGDYSPLHF. The CDR3 DNA follows: TGCGCCAGCAGTGAGATGACAGGGGATTACTCACCCCTCCACTTT.

The rearrangement links TRBV2 to TRBJ1-2, with a tentative D call TRBD1 (5 bases). V lost 11 bases and J 2 bases, leaving 18 bases between the germline ends. Looked up from germline, CDR1 is SNHLY and CDR2 is FYNNEI. This CDR3 is built from 14 residues. CDR3: CAGFNGGLNYGYTF. In DNA form, the CDR3 reads TGTGCCGGGTTCAACGGGGGTTTGAACTATGGCTACACCTTC.

The gene calls are TRBV7-2 and TRBJ1-1; possibly TRBD1 for D (6 bases). CDR3 length equals 15 residues. Germline CDR1 SGHTA, CDR2 FQGNSA. V was trimmed by 5 bases and J by 4 bases, leaving 17 bases between them. Here the CDR3 DNA reads TGTGCCAGCAGCCCGTCCCCCAACAGGGTCACTGAAGCTTTCTTT. It yields the protein CASSPSPNRVTEAFF.

This chain links TRBV9 with TRBJ2-3, with D maybe TRBD1 (7 bases). There are 16 residues in the CDR3. Trimming removed 4 bases at V and 2 bases at J, with 17 bases between. Germline values: CDR1 SGDLS, CDR2 YYNGEE. CDR3 in DNA: TGTGCCAGCAGCCAAGGAGGGGGCAGGGACACAGATACGCAGTATTTT. Amino acid sequence: CASSQGGGRDTDTQYF.

This chain uses TRBV24-1 with TRBJ1-3; D not certain. CDR3 size: 13 residues. Trimming cost V 4 bases and J 8 bases, with 11 bases left between them. CDR1 KGHDR and CDR2 SFDVKD come from the germline V gene. The CDR3 region has the DNA TGTGCCACCAGTGAGCGAAATGCCGACACCATATATTTT. Encoded protein: CATSERNADTIYF.

The rearrangement joins TRBV4-1 to TRBJ2-7; 7 nucleotides line up with TRBD1. Trimming took 6 bases from V and 4 from J; bases not matched to a gene: 12. This CDR3 is built from 15 residues. Germline V gene sequence: CDR1 MGHRA, CDR2 YSYEKL. Here the CDR3 reads CASREVQGRGYEQYF. The CDR3 coding sequence is TGCGCCAGCAGGGAAGTACAGGGGCGAGGGTACGAGCAGTACTTC.

This clone was counted at least ten times. The rearrangement links TRBV29-1 to TRBJ1-2, with D unresolved. Trimming removed 5 bases at V and 2 bases at J, with 15 bases between. This CDR3 region has 14 residues. Germline V lookup: CDR1 SQVTM, CDR2 ANQGSEA. CDR3 residues: CSVYRGGSNYGYTF. The CDR3 DNA follows: TGCAGCGTTTATCGGGGAGGTTCCAACTATGGCTACACCTTC.

The gene calls are TRBV5-1 and TRBJ2-1; D perhaps matches TRBD1 (7 bases). Germline V gene sequence: CDR1 SGHRS, CDR2 YFSETQ. The CDR3 is made up of 16 amino acids. V was trimmed by 3 bases and J by 5 bases, leaving 18 bases between them. The CDR3: CASSSAGTVFDNEQFF. CDR3 sequence (DNA): TGCGCCAGCAGCTCGGCGGGGACAGTATTTGACAATGAGCAGTTCTTC.

This chain uses TRBV6-5 with TRBJ1-4; the D is unclear. Germline CDR1 is MNHEY and CDR2 is SVGAGI. V shed 4 bases and J shed 10 bases, with 13 bases lying between them. The CDR3 totals 13 residues. CDR3 nucleotides: TGTGCCAGCAGTTCCACCCGCAGCGGAAAACTGTTTTTT. Residues: CASSSTRSGKLFF.

The gene calls are TRBV5-1 and TRBJ1-2; 9 nucleotides match TRBD1. CDR1 and CDR2 from the germline V gene are SGHRS and YFSETQ. The CDR3 is made up of 14 amino acids. The V and J ends lost 6 bases and 2 bases, in that order; junction bases with no gene match: 5. Here the CDR3 DNA reads TGCGCCAGCACCCGGACAGGGGAAAACTATGGCTACACCTTC. It codes for CASTRTGENYGYTF.

The chain carries TRBV3-1 (or the pseudogene TRBV3-2) and TRBJ1-2; 12 nucleotides line up with TRBD1. Trimming cost V 3 bases and J 8 bases; bases outside gene matches: 7. This CDR3 region has 15 residues. Germline V CDR1 and CDR2: LGHDT, YNNKEL (reference sequence). The CDR3 region has the DNA TGTGCCAGCAGCCATGGCCGGGGACAGGGGGCAGGCTACACCTTC. It is translated as CASSHGRGQGAGYTF.

The chain uses TRBV7-8 and TRBJ1-2, with D unclear. The V end was cut by 1 base, the J end by 6 bases, with 9 bases between. The germline V gene encodes CDR1 SGHVS and CDR2 FQNEAQ. CDR3 length: 13 residues. The CDR3 spells CASSLDSIDGYTF. The CDR3 DNA sequence: TGTGCCAGCAGCTTAGACAGCATCGATGGCTACACCTTC.